The clone carrying this T cell receptor (beta chain) was observed a few times. Its antigen is not identified. Of the isolated RNA, all was reverse transcribed, and so the sequenced material was expressed TCRB transcripts. Some clones are missing from TCRdb's copy, which holds only in-frame ones; the method was immunoSEQ multiplex PCR. The sample lists hundreds of thousands of clones, 15% occurring once. The sample is drawn from a study of beta chain features in type 1 diabetes. Study context: Cell yields, age and gender were similar between patients and healthy donors. Summed over all samples, the examined sorted cells came to fewer than 120 million. Overall study results and limits: Unsettled here was the matter of whether HLA type influences TCRB rearrangement.

Naive, central memory, regulatory and stem cell-like memory cells within the CD4+ compartment were sorted using CD45RO/CCR7/CD25/CD127/CD95/CD27. The sample comprised naive CD4+ T cells from blood. This TCR derives from a man in his late teens or twenties in good health.

The chain's CDR3 is CASSPGTGPVYGYTF. CDR3 bases: TGCGCCAGCAGCCCCGGGACAGGGCCTGTCTATGGCTACACCTTC. This sequence joins TRBV5-1 and TRBJ1-2; 9 bases match TRBD1. Germline CDR1 is SGHRS and CDR2 is YFSETQ. The V and J ends lost 4 bases and 4 bases, in that order; junction bases with no gene match: 8. The CDR3 loop spans 15 amino acids.